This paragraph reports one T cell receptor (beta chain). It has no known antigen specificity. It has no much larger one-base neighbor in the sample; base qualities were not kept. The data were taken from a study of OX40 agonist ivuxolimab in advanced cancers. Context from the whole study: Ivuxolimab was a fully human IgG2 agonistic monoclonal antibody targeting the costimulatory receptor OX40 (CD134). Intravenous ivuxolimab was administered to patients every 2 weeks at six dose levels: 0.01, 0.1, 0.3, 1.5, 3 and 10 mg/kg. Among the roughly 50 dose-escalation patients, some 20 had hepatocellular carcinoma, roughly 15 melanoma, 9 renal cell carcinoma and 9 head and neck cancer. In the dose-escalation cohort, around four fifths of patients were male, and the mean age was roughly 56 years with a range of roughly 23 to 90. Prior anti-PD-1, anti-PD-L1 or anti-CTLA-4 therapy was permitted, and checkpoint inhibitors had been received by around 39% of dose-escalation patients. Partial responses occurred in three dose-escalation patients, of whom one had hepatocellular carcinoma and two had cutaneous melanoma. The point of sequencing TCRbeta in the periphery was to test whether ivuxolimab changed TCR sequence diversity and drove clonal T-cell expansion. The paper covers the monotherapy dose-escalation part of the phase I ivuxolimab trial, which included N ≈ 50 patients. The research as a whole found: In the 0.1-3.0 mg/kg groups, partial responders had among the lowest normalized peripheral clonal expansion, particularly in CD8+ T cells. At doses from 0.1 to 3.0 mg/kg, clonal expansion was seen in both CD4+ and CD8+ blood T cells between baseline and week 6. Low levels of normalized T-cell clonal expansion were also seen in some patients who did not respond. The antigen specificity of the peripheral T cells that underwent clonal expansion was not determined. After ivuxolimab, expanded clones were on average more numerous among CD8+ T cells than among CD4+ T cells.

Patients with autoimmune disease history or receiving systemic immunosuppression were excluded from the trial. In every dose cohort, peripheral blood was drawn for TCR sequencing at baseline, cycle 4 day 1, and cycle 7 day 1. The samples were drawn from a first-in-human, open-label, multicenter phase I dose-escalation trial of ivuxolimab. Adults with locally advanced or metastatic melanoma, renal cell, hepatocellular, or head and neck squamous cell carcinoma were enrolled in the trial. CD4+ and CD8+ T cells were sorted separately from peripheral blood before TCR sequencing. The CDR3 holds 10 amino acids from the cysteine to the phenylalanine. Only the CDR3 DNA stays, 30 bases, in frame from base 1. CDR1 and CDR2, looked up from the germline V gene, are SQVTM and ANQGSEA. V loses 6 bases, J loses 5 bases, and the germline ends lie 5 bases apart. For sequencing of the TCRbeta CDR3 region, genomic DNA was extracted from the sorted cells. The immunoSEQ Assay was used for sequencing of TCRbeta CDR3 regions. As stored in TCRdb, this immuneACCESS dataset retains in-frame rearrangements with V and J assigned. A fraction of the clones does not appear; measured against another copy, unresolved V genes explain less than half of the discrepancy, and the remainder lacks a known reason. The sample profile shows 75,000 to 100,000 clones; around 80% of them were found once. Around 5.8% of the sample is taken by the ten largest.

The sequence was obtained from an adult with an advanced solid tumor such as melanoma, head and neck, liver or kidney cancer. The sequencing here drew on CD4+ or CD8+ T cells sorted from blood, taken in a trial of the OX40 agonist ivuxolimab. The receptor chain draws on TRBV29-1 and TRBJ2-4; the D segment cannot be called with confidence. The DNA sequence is TGCAGCGTGGCTCAAAACATTCAGTACTTC. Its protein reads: CSVAQNIQYF.